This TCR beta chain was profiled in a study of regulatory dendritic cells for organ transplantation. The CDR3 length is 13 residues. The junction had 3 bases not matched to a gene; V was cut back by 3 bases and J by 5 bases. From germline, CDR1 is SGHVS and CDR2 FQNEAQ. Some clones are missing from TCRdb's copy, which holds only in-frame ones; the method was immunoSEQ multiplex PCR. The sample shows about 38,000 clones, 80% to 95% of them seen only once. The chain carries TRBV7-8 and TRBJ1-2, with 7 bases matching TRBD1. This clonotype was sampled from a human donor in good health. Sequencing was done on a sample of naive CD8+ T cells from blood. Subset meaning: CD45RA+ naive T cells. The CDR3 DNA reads TGTGCCAGCAGCTTGGAGGGGGCATATGGCTACACCTTC. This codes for CASSLEGAYGYTF.